The source of this TCR beta chain is a study of post-analysis software for immune sequencing data. From germline, CDR1 is SGDLS and CDR2 YYNGEE. Trimming removed 3 bases at V and 6 bases at J, with 9 bases between. The CDR3 totals 12 residues. Libraries were made from TCR beta cDNA, and they carried unique molecular identifiers. TCRdb redid the calling of the PCR reads with MiXCR, one entry per CDR3 protein. The sample records a few hundred thousand distinct CDR3 sequences, approximately 34% being singletons. For this clonotype: Its target is not known.

Study-wide results and limits: The study found TRBV5-6, TRBV5-1 and TRBV20-1 among five TRBV segments more frequent in patients than controls. Multiple sclerosis patients had significantly lower normalized Chao1 diversity than controls.

The receptor's source is a girl aged 2 to 17 with multiple sclerosis. The chain employs TRBV9 and TRBJ1-2; D is ambiguous. The sequenced material came from blood. The DNA for the CDR3 is TGTGCCAGCAGCGCCCCGAAAGATGGCTACACCTTC. Translation: CASSAPKDGYTF.